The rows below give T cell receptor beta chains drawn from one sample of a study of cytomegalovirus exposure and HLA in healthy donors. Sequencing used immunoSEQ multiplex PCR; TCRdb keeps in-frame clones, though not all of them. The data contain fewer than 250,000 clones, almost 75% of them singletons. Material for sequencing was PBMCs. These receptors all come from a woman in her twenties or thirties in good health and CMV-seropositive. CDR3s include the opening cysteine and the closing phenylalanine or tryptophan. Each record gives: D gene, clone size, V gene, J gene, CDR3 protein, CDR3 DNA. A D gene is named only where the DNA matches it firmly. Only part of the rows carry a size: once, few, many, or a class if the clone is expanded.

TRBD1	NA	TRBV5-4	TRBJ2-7	CASSADRGLYEQYF	TGTGCCAGCAGCGCAGACAGGGGGCTATACGAGCAGTACTTC
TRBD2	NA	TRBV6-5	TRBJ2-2	CASSYRGTSDGELFF	TGTGCCAGCAGTTACCGCGGGACTAGCGACGGGGAGCTGTTTTTT
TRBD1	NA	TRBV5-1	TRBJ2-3	CASSIGTGVDTQYF	TGCGCCAGCAGCATCGGGACAGGGGTGGATACGCAGTATTTT
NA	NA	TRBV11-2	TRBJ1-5	CASSTSRRNQPQHF	TGTGCCAGCAGCACCTCTCGTCGGAATCAGCCCCAGCATTTT
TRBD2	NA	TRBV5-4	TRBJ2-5	CAGSLGPERESRETQYF	TGTGCCGGCAGCTTGGGCCCCGAGCGGGAGAGCCGAGAGACCCAGTACTTC
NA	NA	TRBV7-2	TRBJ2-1	CASSLSLEGNEQFF	TGTGCCAGCAGCTTATCCCTGGAGGGCAATGAGCAGTTCTTC
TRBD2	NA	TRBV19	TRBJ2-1	CASSISRLAGYNEQFF	TGTGCCAGTAGTATAAGCCGCCTAGCGGGATACAATGAGCAGTTCTTC
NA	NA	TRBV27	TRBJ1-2	CASSPSRGAPYGYTF	TGTGCCAGCAGCCCCTCTCGGGGGGCTCCCTATGGCTACACCTTC
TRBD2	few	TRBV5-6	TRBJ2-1	CASSLVSVAGGPDEQFF	TGTGCCAGCAGCTTGGTATCGGTAGCGGGAGGGCCCGATGAGCAGTTCTTC
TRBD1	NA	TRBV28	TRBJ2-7	CASTRTGVPHEQYF	TGTGCCAGCACCCGGACAGGGGTCCCGCACGAGCAGTACTTC
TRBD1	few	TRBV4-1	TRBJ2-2	CASSQGSAGGYTGELFF	TGCGCCAGCAGCCAAGGCAGCGCAGGGGGCTACACCGGGGAGCTGTTTTTT
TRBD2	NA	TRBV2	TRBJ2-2	CAIRPGLAGNTGELFF	TGTGCCATAAGACCGGGACTAGCGGGGAACACCGGGGAGCTGTTTTTT
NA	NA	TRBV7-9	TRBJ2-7	CASSSFRGPYEQYF	TGTGCCAGCAGCTCTTTTCGAGGCCCCTACGAGCAGTACTTC
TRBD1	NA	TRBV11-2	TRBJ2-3	CASSLAGQVDTQYF	TGTGCCAGCAGCTTAGCGGGACAGGTTGATACGCAGTATTTT
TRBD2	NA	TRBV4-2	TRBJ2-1	CASSQREAGEVEQFF	TGTGCCAGCAGCCAGAGAGAAGCGGGAGAGGTTGAGCAGTTCTTC
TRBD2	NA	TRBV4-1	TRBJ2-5	CASSLGLGRETQYF	TGCGCCAGCAGTCTCGGACTAGGTCGAGAGACCCAGTACTTC